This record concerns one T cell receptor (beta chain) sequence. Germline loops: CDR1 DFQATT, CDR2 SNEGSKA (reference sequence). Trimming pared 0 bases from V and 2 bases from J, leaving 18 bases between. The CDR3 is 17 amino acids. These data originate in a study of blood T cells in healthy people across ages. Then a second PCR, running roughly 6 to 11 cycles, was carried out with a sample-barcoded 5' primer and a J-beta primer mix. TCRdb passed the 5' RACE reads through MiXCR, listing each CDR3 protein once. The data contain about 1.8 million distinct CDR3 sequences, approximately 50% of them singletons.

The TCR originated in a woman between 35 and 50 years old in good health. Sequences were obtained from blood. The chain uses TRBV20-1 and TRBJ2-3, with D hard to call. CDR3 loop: CSARDRAPTHHTDTQYF. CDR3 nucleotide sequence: TGCAGTGCTAGAGATAGGGCACCTACACACCACACAGATACGCAGTATTTT.